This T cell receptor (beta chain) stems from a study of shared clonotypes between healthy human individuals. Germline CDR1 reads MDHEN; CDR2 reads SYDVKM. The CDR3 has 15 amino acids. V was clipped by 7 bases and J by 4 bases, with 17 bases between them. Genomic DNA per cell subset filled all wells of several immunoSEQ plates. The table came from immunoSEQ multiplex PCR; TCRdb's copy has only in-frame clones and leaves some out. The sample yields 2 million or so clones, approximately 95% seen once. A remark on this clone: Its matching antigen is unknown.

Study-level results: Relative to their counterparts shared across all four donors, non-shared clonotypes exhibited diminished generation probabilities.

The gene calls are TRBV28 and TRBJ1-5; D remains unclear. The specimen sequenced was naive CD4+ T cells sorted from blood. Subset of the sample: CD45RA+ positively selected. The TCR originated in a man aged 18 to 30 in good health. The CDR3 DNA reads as TGTGCCAGCACCCTAGGCGGGGTATGGAATCAGCCCCAGCATTTT. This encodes CASTLGGVWNQPQHF.